This record concerns one T cell receptor (beta chain) sequence. Its antigen is currently not known. Per-base qualities were not stored, and no clone one base away is much larger. TCRbeta CDR3 regions were amplified from genomic DNA by means of the immunoSEQ Assay, a bias-controlled multiplex PCR. Per the original workflow: The number of nucleated cells in each sample was estimated from the amplification of reference gene primers within the assay. To quantify the absolute abundance of each unique TCRbeta CDR3 rearrangement, sequence reads were collapsed and filtered. For each sample, productive Simpson clonality was calculated as the square root of Simpson's diversity index across productive rearrangements. The table comes from immuneACCESS by way of TCRdb, which keeps in-frame sequences with V and J called. Part of the clones is missing from these tables; in studies checked, under half for an unresolved V gene and the rest for unknown reasons. V and J calls and clone size come straight from that table; D and trimming were deduced from the DNA. The sample table shows about 280,000 clones, and around 85% are seen once. Of the sample, approximately 5% falls within the top ten clones.

These data belong to a study of blood T cell repertoires in COVID-19 (dated by TCRdb to 2020 to 2021). With respect to the entire study: The collaborator samples originated in the United States, Italy and Spain and spanned the acute and convalescent phases of COVID-19. Where HLA class I and class II types were available, the types were taken from metadata supplied by the sample provider, not from assay-based typing. The dataset comprised deeply sampled blood TCRbeta repertoires from subjects exposed to, actively infected with, or recovered from COVID-19. Nearly every sample came with metadata listing a de-identified subject ID, COVID-19 status, age in years and sex. The repertoires were released in a freely available public database intended as a resource for research on the immune response to SARS-CoV-2. The prospective study material was composed of cDNA or gDNA derived from T cells, B-cell-depleted T cells, or PBMCs. Samples were obtained from the ongoing ImmuneRACE study (first 160 participants) and from 1,200 or so subjects provided by 6 global collaborators. General study outcomes and caveats: The amount of clinical and demographic metadata varied by source and participant and was provided uncurated.

The collaborating institutions used their own protocols to collect whole blood in K2EDTA tubes. For TCRbeta analysis, collaborators shipped samples in one of three forms: frozen whole blood, isolated PBMCs, or DNA extracted from either of those sample types. From a lookup of the germline V gene (reference sequence), CDR1 and CDR2 are LNHDA and SQIVND. For this chain, trimming is 9 bases at the V end and 3 bases at the J end, and the number of junction bases without a gene match is 19. There are 17 amino acids in the CDR3, from cysteine to phenylalanine inclusive. Just CDR3 DNA is preserved here, 51 bases in frame from base 1.

The sequenced material came from peripheral blood. The rearrangement joined TRBV19 to TRBJ1-1; the junction holds 7 bases that match TRBD1. The clonotype comes from a man in his fifties or sixties with active or convalescent COVID-19. The nucleotide sequence reads as follows: TGTGCCAGCGCAAAATCGTTAGGGGGCCAGGCGTACACTGAAGCTTTCTTT. Translated, it gives CASAKSLGGQAYTEAFF.